Reported below is one T cell receptor (beta chain). Its antigen is unknown. A J-beta primer mix and a sample-barcoded 5' primer were used in a second PCR of about 7 to 12 cycles. MiXCR was run by TCRdb on the 5' RACE reads, yielding one entry per CDR3 protein. This table has roughly 800,000 distinct CDR3 sequences, 55% to 70% appearing once. The data were taken from a study of blood T cells in healthy people across ages. Collection of 9.5 to 10 milliliters of peripheral blood was performed for each donor. Extracted total RNA amounted to at least 5.5 micrograms for each sample. General study results and limits: More naive CD4+ cells and higher diversity were found in long-lived than in aged donors.

Germline CDR1 reads SGHRS; CDR2 reads YFSETQ. This CDR3 has 14 residues. V was shortened by 5 bases and J by 2 bases, with 10 bases between the two germline ends. Material for sequencing was blood. V usage is TRBV5-1 and J usage is TRBJ2-2; D might be TRBD1 (5 bases). The TCR sequence derives from a young man in good health. DNA of the CDR3: TGCGCCAGCAGGCAAGGACAAAACACCGGGGAGCTGTTTTTT. Protein: CASRQGQNTGELFF. Combining the CDR3 with reference TRBV5-1 and TRBJ2-2 gives the whole variable domain KAGVTQTPRYLIKTRGQQVTLSCSPISGHRSVSWYQQTPGQGLQFLFEYFSETQRNKGNFPGRFSGRQFSNSRSEMNVSTLELGDSALYLCASRQGQNTGELFFGEGSRLTVL.